One sample yielded the 26 T cell receptor beta chains listed below, sequenced in a study of neurological immune-mediated disorders. TCRdb re-called the 5' RACE reads through MiXCR, storing one row per CDR3 protein. The table has about 66,000 distinct CDR3 sequences, around 9.7% seen once. Time point denoted: longitudinal time-point 2. Sequences were obtained from PBMCs. The receptors stem from a man under 40 in good health.

The table lists this clonotype with a few counts. The chain recombines TRBV27 with TRBJ2-2, with D perhaps TRBD2 (6 bases). Trimming took 3 bases from V and 3 from J, leaving 11 bases between them. The CDR3 is made up of 15 amino acids. Germline lookup yields CDR1 MNHEY and CDR2 SMNVEV (reference sequence). CDR3 coding DNA: TGTGCCAGCAGTTTTAGCCGCGGGGACACCGGGGAGCTGTTTTTT. Protein sequence: CASSFSRGDTGELFF.

This clonotype was seen at least ten times. J is TRBJ2-6 and V is TRBV3-1; TRBD2 might be the D (6 bases). Germline values: CDR1 LGHDT, CDR2 YNNKEL (reference sequence). The germline V and J ends were trimmed by 0 bases and 0 bases, with 15 bases remaining between them. The CDR3 extends over 19 amino acids. The CDR3 protein is CASSQEVGSGFSGANVLTF. Here the CDR3 DNA reads TGTGCCAGCAGCCAAGAGGTTGGTAGCGGATTCTCTGGGGCCAACGTCCTGACTTTC.

This clonotype has a count of ten or more. The V call is TRBV12-3 or TRBV12-4, the J call TRBJ2-7, with D tentatively TRBD1 or TRBD2 (6 bases each). The CDR3 contains 14 residues. V lost 1 base and J lost 2, with 9 bases in between. CDR3 nucleotides: TGTGCCAGCAGTTTAGGGGGGGCAACCTACGAGCAGTACTTC. Residues: CASSLGGATYEQYF.

This clonotype has only one observation. The V call is TRBV12-3 or TRBV12-4, the J call TRBJ2-1; no reliable D call. This CDR3 has 15 amino acids. The ends were cut back, 1 base at V and 2 bases at J, with 9 bases in the middle. The CDR3 DNA sequence: TGTGCCAGCAGTTTAGATAAAGGCGCCTACAATGAGCAGTTCTTC. Translated: CASSLDKGAYNEQFF.

This clonotype was recorded at least ten times. CDR3 sequence (DNA): TGCGCCAGTCGAACATACGACAGTTACGCAAGCCCAAATTCACCCCTCCACTTT. Protein product: CASRTYDSYASPNSPLHF. The rearrangement links TRBV5-1 to TRBJ1-6, with D perhaps matching TRBD1 (5 bases). Trimming removed 8 bases at V and 7 bases at J, with 28 bases between. The germline gives CDR1 SGHRS, CDR2 YFSETQ. The CDR3 totals 18 residues.

This clonotype was seen more than once but under ten times. V and J are TRBV20-1 and TRBJ1-4, with 10 bases fitting TRBD1. The CDR3 contains 14 residues. CDR1 is DFQATT and CDR2 is SNEGSKA in the germline V gene (reference sequence). V lost 5 bases to trimming and J lost 4 bases; unmatched junction nucleotides: 4. The CDR3 protein is CSAPGTGVNEKLFF. Here the CDR3 DNA reads TGCAGTGCTCCGGGGACAGGGGTTAATGAAAAACTGTTTTTT.

Ten or more counts support this clonotype. The chain employs TRBV10-3 and TRBJ2-3; D call uncertain. With 3 bases removed from V and 7 bases from J, the gap between germline ends came to 5 bases. The CDR3 is made up of 11 amino acids. The germline gives CDR1 ENHRY, CDR2 SYGVKD. In DNA form, the CDR3 reads TGTGCCATCAGTGATGCTAATACGCAGTATTTT. Protein sequence: CAISDANTQYF.

This clonotype was found many times. J is TRBJ1-5 and V is TRBV12-3 or TRBV12-4; TRBD1 matches 7 bases. This CDR3 is 15 amino acids long. Trimming removed 7 bases from V and 1 base from J; junction bases left unmatched: 7. The CDR3 region has the DNA TGTGCCAGCACCACTGGACAGGCAAGCAATCAGCCCCAGCATTTT. It yields the protein CASTTGQASNQPQHF.

This clonotype was recorded at least ten times. The chain links TRBV7-3 to TRBJ2-7; D is uncertain. The CDR3 covers 16 residues. Looked up from germline, CDR1 is SGHTA and CDR2 is FQGTGA. Trimming pared 2 bases from V and 2 bases from J, leaving 16 bases between. The CDR3 bases are TGTGCCAGCAGCTTACAAGGCGGCAGCCCCACCTACGAGCAGTACTTC. Amino acids: CASSLQGGSPTYEQYF.

The sample holds many counts of this clonotype. The chain couples TRBV20-1 to TRBJ2-2; D is perhaps TRBD2 (6 bases). From germline, CDR1 is DFQATT and CDR2 SNEGSKA (reference sequence). V lost 0 bases to trimming and J lost 3 bases, with 20 bases between them. The CDR3 runs to 18 residues. The DNA for the CDR3 is TGCAGTGCTAGAGATTTCGTGGGACTCTCAACCGACACCGGGGAGCTGTTTTTT. This codes for CSARDFVGLSTDTGELFF.

With regard to this clonotype: A much larger clonotype is one base distant, so this may be a read error. The gene calls are TRBV20-1 and TRBJ2-7; 9 nucleotides match TRBD2. CDR3 length: 14 amino acids. V dropped 6 bases and J dropped 2; count of bases not matched to a gene: 8. The V gene's germline CDR1 is DFQATT and CDR2 SNEGSKA (reference sequence). CDR3 nucleotide sequence: TGCAGTGCCCTACGACTAGCGGACCCCTACGAGCAGTACTTC. Its translation: CSALRLADPYEQYF.

This clonotype appeared many times. The chain combines TRBV25-1 with TRBJ2-7; possible D gene TRBD2, 7 bases. CDR3 size: 17 residues. Germline assignment: CDR1 MGHDK and CDR2 SYGVNS. V lost 11 bases and J lost 0, with 26 bases in between. CDR3 sequence (DNA): TGTGCCCCAAACGCGGGACAATCTAGCGGAAGCTCCTACGAGCAGTACTTC. Its translation: CAPNAGQSSGSSYEQYF.

This clonotype was counted ten times or more. V is TRBV5-1 and J is TRBJ2-7; 8 nucleotides agree with TRBD1. Germline lookup yields CDR1 SGHRS and CDR2 YFSETQ. The J segment lost 6 bases and the V segment lost 4 bases, leaving 9 bases of the junction unmatched. This CDR3 spans 14 amino acids. This CDR3 is CASSTLGQGGEQYF. The CDR3 DNA reads TGCGCCAGCAGCACCCTCGGACAGGGAGGCGAGCAGTACTTC.

This clonotype was picked up many times. The chain combines TRBV12-3 or TRBV12-4 with TRBJ2-6; D perhaps matches TRBD1 (5 bases). The V and J ends lost 2 bases and 2 bases respectively, with 7 bases between them. The CDR3 consists of 15 residues. The CDR3: CASSLWGPGANVLTF. DNA for the CDR3: TGTGCCAGCAGTTTATGGGGCCCTGGGGCCAACGTCCTGACTTTC.

This clonotype has at least ten counts. The gene calls are TRBV29-1 and TRBJ2-7; 7 bases are shared with TRBD1. The CDR3 spans 12 residues. Germline-derived CDR1 and CDR2 are SQVTM and ANQGSEA. The J segment lost 4 bases and the V segment lost 6 bases, leaving 6 bases of the junction unmatched. The CDR3 spells CSVRDSWYEQYF. DNA of the CDR3: TGCAGCGTCCGGGACAGTTGGTACGAGCAGTACTTC.

This clonotype was seen repeatedly, ten times or more. The V and J genes are TRBV20-1 and TRBJ2-1; D gene uncertain. This CDR3 has 11 amino acids. The germline gives CDR1 DFQATT, CDR2 SNEGSKA (reference sequence). V was shortened by 5 bases and J by 9 bases, with 11 bases between the two germline ends. The CDR3 spells CSASAQPEQFF. The CDR3 bases are TGCAGTGCTTCTGCACAACCTGAGCAGTTCTTC.

This clonotype was picked up many times. The rearrangement links TRBV12-3 or TRBV12-4 to TRBJ1-5, with TRBD1 identical over 8 bases. The J segment lost 4 bases and the V segment lost 7 bases, leaving 9 bases of the junction unmatched. The CDR3 is made up of 15 amino acids. CDR3 loop: CASTKQGDWNQPQHF. In DNA form, the CDR3 reads TGTGCCAGCACCAAACAGGGGGATTGGAATCAGCCCCAGCATTTT.

The sample holds many counts of this clonotype. The genes are TRBV27 and TRBJ2-4; perhaps TRBD2 as D (7 bases). CDR3 size: 14 residues. The ends were cut back, 8 bases at V and 6 bases at J, with 17 bases in the middle. The germline V gene has CDR1 MNHEY and CDR2 SMNVEV (reference sequence). The DNA for the CDR3 is TGTGCCAGCGGGGGGGCAGGGACCGCAAACATTCAGTACTTC. Its translation is CASGGAGTANIQYF.

The sample holds many counts of this clonotype. The V gene is TRBV4-3, the J gene TRBJ1-1; possible D gene TRBD1, 6 bases. Germline V gene sequence: CDR1 LGHNA, CDR2 YSLEER. Trimming removed 4 bases at V and 4 bases at J, with 16 bases between. This CDR3 has 15 amino acids. The CDR3 is CASSPGWGAVTEAFF. The CDR3 DNA reads TGCGCCAGCAGCCCCGGCTGGGGGGCCGTCACTGAAGCTTTCTTT.

This clonotype was observed at least ten times. The chain employs TRBV6-5 and TRBJ2-7; tentatively, D is TRBD1 or TRBD2 (5 bases each). CDR3 length: 14 amino acids. V gave up 4 bases and J gave up 2 bases, with 12 bases separating them. Germline loops: CDR1 MNHEY, CDR2 SVGAGI. The CDR3 nucleotides are TGTGCCAGCAGTTCCCAGGTGGGGGCCTACGAGCAGTACTTC. Translating it yields CASSSQVGAYEQYF.

There are many counts of this clonotype. This rearrangement joins TRBV28 to TRBJ2-1; 11 nucleotides line up with TRBD2. This CDR3 contains 16 residues. Per the germline V gene, CDR1 is MDHEN and CDR2 is SYDVKM. The V segment lost 4 bases and the J segment 1 base; nucleotides outside the gene matches: 3. The CDR3 loop reads CASSSSSGRSYNEQFF. CDR3 coding DNA: TGTGCCAGCAGTTCCTCTAGCGGGAGGTCCTACAATGAGCAGTTCTTC.

This clonotype was detected a few times. With a much larger clone just one base away, this may be a read error. The chain joins TRBV28 to TRBJ2-7; D not resolved. This CDR3 comprises 15 residues. Germline CDR1 is MDHEN and CDR2 is SYDVKM. Trimming shortened V by 7 bases and J by 0 bases, and 16 bases separated the two germline ends. DNA for the CDR3: TGTGCCAGCATTGGCAGATCGCCGAACTCCTACGAGCAGTACTTC. Translated: CASIGRSPNSYEQYF.

This clonotype was found many times. The chain uses TRBV20-1 and TRBJ2-3; 7 bases line up with TRBD1. The CDR3 is made up of 16 amino acids. The junction had 15 bases not matched to a gene; V was cut back by 3 bases and J by 6 bases. CDR1 DFQATT and CDR2 SNEGSKA come from the germline V gene (reference sequence). This CDR3 is CSARDKSLGGLDTQYF. The CDR3 region has the DNA TGCAGTGCTAGGGATAAGAGTCTAGGGGGCCTTGATACGCAGTATTTT.

The table lists this clonotype with many counts. This rearrangement joins TRBV5-1 to TRBJ2-2, with TRBD1 matching 7 bases. CDR3 length: 16 amino acids. The V segment lost 2 bases and the J segment 3 bases; nucleotides outside the gene matches: 7. The germline CDR1 and CDR2 sequences are SGHRS and YFSETQ. The CDR3 bases are TGCGCCAGCAGCTTTACAGGGGCTCCGGACACCGGGGAGCTGTTTTTT. Protein: CASSFTGAPDTGELFF.

This clonotype appeared many times. The chain recombines TRBV7-3 with TRBJ2-1; D not certain. V lost 2 bases to trimming and J lost 8 bases, with 7 bases between them. The CDR3 extends over 12 amino acids. Looked up from germline, CDR1 is SGHTA and CDR2 is FQGTGA. The CDR3 nucleotides are TGTGCCAGCAGCTTATCCGGCGATGAGCAGTTCTTC. This encodes CASSLSGDEQFF.

This clonotype was seen ten or more times. The V gene is TRBV7-9, the J gene TRBJ2-1; tentatively, D is TRBD1 or TRBD2 (5 bases each). This CDR3 is built from 16 residues. The germline CDR1 and CDR2 sequences are SEHNR and FQNEAQ (reference sequence). V was shortened by 5 bases and J by 4 bases, with 18 bases between the two germline ends. CDR3 amino acids: CASSHIPGEGYNEQFF. As DNA, the CDR3 is TGTGCCAGCAGCCATATTCCCGGAGAGGGGTACAATGAGCAGTTCTTC.